A single sample is the source of the 28 T cell receptor beta chains below, sequenced in a study of shared clonotypes between healthy human individuals. TCRdb's table, derived via immunoSEQ multiplex PCR, lists solely in-frame clones and lacks some. Of roughly 1,100,000 clones in the sample, about three quarters were seen once. The material sequenced was memory CD4+ T cells sorted from blood. Subset here: CD45RA-negative fraction. The receptors come from a man younger than 30 in good health.

DNA of the CDR3: TGTGGGTGGAGCGCCCAGAGCTCCTATAATTCACCCCTCCACTTT. Its translation is CGWSAQSSYNSPLHF. J is TRBJ1-6 and V is TRBV30; no reliable D call. Looked up from germline, CDR1 is GTSNPN and CDR2 is SVGIG (reference sequence). CDR3 length: 15 residues.

On this clone itself: A junction boundary mismatches the germline segment, possibly from a read error. The chain is built from TRBV29-1 and TRBJ1-1; D is uncertain. The CDR3 spans 13 residues. Germline CDR1 and CDR2: SQVTM and ANQGSEA. The chain's CDR3 is CSGNLDGNAEAFF. Here the CDR3 DNA reads TGCAGCGGGAACCTGGACGGGAACGCTGAAGCTTTCTTT. Filled out from reference TRBV29-1 and TRBJ1-1, the complete variable domain reads SAVISQKPSRDICQRGTSLTIQCQVDSQVTMMFWYRQQPGQSLTLIATANQGSEATYESGFVIDKFPISRPNLTFSTLTVSNMSPEDSSIYLCSGNLDGNAEAFFGQGTRLTVV.

CDR3 nucleotides: TGCGCCAGCAGTGAGACTAACTCGAACACCGGGGAGCTGTTTTTT. It codes for CASSETNSNTGELFF. The chain uses TRBV10-2 and TRBJ2-2; D is unclear. V gave up 2 bases and J gave up 0 bases, with 7 bases separating them. This CDR3 region has 15 residues. Looked up from germline, CDR1 is WSHSY and CDR2 is SAAADI.

This chain uses TRBV25-1 with TRBJ1-2; tentatively, D is TRBD1 (5 bases). The CDR3 is 12 residues long. With 3 bases removed from V and 5 bases from J, the gap between germline ends came to 7 bases. Germline CDR1 is MGHDK and CDR2 is SYGVNS. The CDR3 protein is CASSEPGYGYTF. CDR3 nucleotide sequence: TGTGCCAGCAGTGAGCCAGGGTATGGCTACACCTTC.

On this clone: The sample has other DNA sequences that encode this CDR3 too. This chain connects TRBV14 to TRBJ2-1; D gene unclear. There are 12 residues in the CDR3. Trimming removed 4 bases from V and 7 bases from J, with 8 bases in between. Germline loops: CDR1 SGHDN, CDR2 FVKESK. For the CDR3, the DNA is TGTGCCAGCAGCCCGTCCGGGAATGAGCAGTTCTTC. Encoded protein: CASSPSGNEQFF. The variable domain in full, completed from reference TRBV14 and TRBJ2-1, reads EAGVTQFPSHSVIEKGQTVTLRCDPISGHDNLYWYRRVMGKEIKFLLHFVKESKQDESGMPNNRFLAERTGGTYSTLKVQPAELEDSGVYFCASSPSGNEQFFGPGTRLTVL.

The CDR3 here is CASSPQPRGLISGANVLTF. The CDR3 DNA is TGTGCCAGCAGTCCACAACCAAGGGGCCTAATCTCTGGGGCCAACGTCCTGACTTTC. V usage is TRBV28 and J usage is TRBJ2-6; possible D gene TRBD1, 5 bases. The V gene lost 5 bases and the J gene lost 0 bases, with 20 bases spanning the gap. CDR1 MDHEN and CDR2 SYDVKM come from the germline V gene. CDR3 size: 19 residues.

CDR3 protein: CASSENPPGRSSGNTIYF. The CDR3 DNA reads as TGTGCCAGCAGCGAGAATCCTCCGGGACGGTCATCTGGAAACACCATATATTTT. The chain has TRBV9 and TRBJ1-3; tentatively, D is TRBD1 (5 bases). Germline-derived CDR1 and CDR2 are SGDLS and YYNGEE. This CDR3 region has 18 residues. V lost 3 bases and J 1 base, leaving 20 bases between the germline ends.

The V and J genes are TRBV5-1 and TRBJ2-5; 12 bases match TRBD2. Losses at the gene ends were 3 bases for V and 1 base for J; bases not matched to a gene: 7. Germline CDR1 SGHRS, CDR2 YFSETQ. The CDR3 runs to 17 residues. The CDR3 here is CASSSGLAGTFQETQYF. In DNA form, the CDR3 reads TGCGCCAGCAGCTCGGGACTAGCGGGTACCTTCCAAGAGACCCAGTACTTC.

This clone was detected many times. Other DNA sequences in the same sample also yield this CDR3. The V and J genes are TRBV2 and TRBJ1-1; D remains ambiguous. Trimming shortened V by 9 bases and J by 0 bases, and 8 bases separated the two germline ends. CDR3 length: 12 amino acids. Germline values: CDR1 SNHLY, CDR2 FYNNEI. CDR3 sequence reads: CASYTVNTEAFF. CDR3 coding DNA: TGTGCCAGTTACACAGTGAACACTGAAGCTTTCTTT.

The chain carries TRBV7-6 and TRBJ2-7, with D perhaps given as TRBD1 or TRBD2 (5 bases each). The germline V and J ends were trimmed by 5 bases and 5 bases, with 13 bases remaining between them. The length of the CDR3 is 13 residues. Germline CDR1 and CDR2: SGHVS and FNYEAQ. CDR3 region: CASSPRRGHEQYF. The CDR3, as DNA: TGTGCCAGCAGCCCCCGACGGGGCCACGAGCAGTACTTC.

The V gene is TRBV5-4, the J gene TRBJ1-2; D unclear. Trimming left V 1 base short and J 2 bases short, with 12 bases between. The germline gives CDR1 SGHNT, CDR2 YYREEE (reference sequence). The CDR3 sequence is 15 residues long. The CDR3 is CASSLKPSSNYGYTF. CDR3 nucleotides: TGTGCCAGCAGCTTGAAACCTTCCTCCAACTATGGCTACACCTTC. The variable domain in full, completed from reference TRBV5-4 and TRBJ1-2, reads ETGVTQSPTHLIKTRGQQVTLRCSSQSGHNTVSWYQQALGQGPQFIFQYYREEENGRGNFPPRFSGLQFPNYSSELNVNALELDDSALYLCASSLKPSSNYGYTFGSGTRLTVV.

The rearrangement joins TRBV5-1 to TRBJ1-4, with D unresolved. CDR3 length: 17 residues. The V end lost 0 bases, the J end lost 4 bases, and 16 bases lay between the germline ends. Germline V lookup: CDR1 SGHRS, CDR2 YFSETQ. DNA for the CDR3: TGCGCCAGCAGCTTGGGTTCTCGGGCGGACCGTAATGAAAAACTGTTTTTT. Its protein is CASSLGSRADRNEKLFF.

V and J are TRBV18 and TRBJ2-1, with 7 bases identical to TRBD1. This CDR3 contains 16 residues. The V gene end was trimmed by 2 bases and the J gene end by 4 bases; junction bases not matched to a gene: 8. Per germline, CDR1 KGHSH and CDR2 LQKENI. The CDR3 DNA follows: TGTGCCAGCTCACCAACCTCGGGACAGAGGTACAATGAGCAGTTCTTC. Translating gives CASSPTSGQRYNEQFF. Full variable domain (outside the CDR3, taken from reference TRBV18 and TRBJ2-1): NAGVMQNPRHLVRRRGQEARLRCSPMKGHSHVYWYRQLPEEGLKFMVYLQKENIIDESGMPKERFSAEFPKEGPSILRIQQVVRGDSAAYFCASSPTSGQRYNEQFFGPGTRLTVL.

The CDR3 region is CASSLYIGTGGGEQYF. The DNA of the CDR3 is TGCGCCAGCAGCCTATACATTGGGACAGGGGGAGGCGAGCAGTACTTC. The chain recombines TRBV5-1 with TRBJ2-7; 11 bases fit TRBD1. CDR1 and CDR2 from the germline V gene are SGHRS and YFSETQ. The CDR3 is 16 residues long. With 4 bases clipped from V and 6 bases from J, the junction kept 12 bases outside the gene matches.

This clone was observed a handful of times. This chain links TRBV4-2 with TRBJ2-3; 14 nucleotides match TRBD2. Trimming cost V 0 bases and J 4 bases; bases outside gene matches: 3. The CDR3 contains 17 residues. Germline CDR1 LGHNA, CDR2 YNFKEQ. The CDR3 bases are TGTGCCAGCAGCCAAGAGACTAGCGGGGGGGCCGCAGATACGCAGTATTTT. This sequence encodes CASSQETSGGAADTQYF.

This chain joins TRBV19 and TRBJ1-2; 7 positions agree with TRBD1. CDR3 length: 15 amino acids. Germline V CDR1 and CDR2: LNHDA, SQIVND (reference sequence). Trimming at V came to 3 bases and at J to 4 bases, leaving 8 bases not matched to a gene. In DNA, the CDR3 is TGTGCCAGTAGTATCCCGACAGGGCGATCCTATGGCTACACCTTC. Encoded protein: CASSIPTGRSYGYTF.

The chain links TRBV9 to TRBJ2-1, with D perhaps assigned TRBD1 or TRBD2 (5 bases each). CDR1 and CDR2 (germline): SGDLS, YYNGEE. CDR3 length equals 18 residues. Trimming took 4 bases from V and 4 from J, leaving 24 bases between them. The CDR3 region has the DNA TGTGCCAGCAGCCCCCTGGGGGAGAAGCGGAGAGCTTACAATGAGCAGTTCTTC. It yields the protein CASSPLGEKRRAYNEQFF.

The chain's CDR3 is CASSLPTDRDSYEQYF. The DNA of the CDR3 is TGTGCCAGCAGTTTACCGACCGACAGGGACAGCTACGAGCAGTACTTC. This chain connects TRBV28 to TRBJ2-7; 7 bases match TRBD1. Trimming at V came to 2 bases and at J to 3 bases, leaving 10 bases not matched to a gene. CDR3 length: 16 residues. Germline CDR1 MDHEN, CDR2 SYDVKM.

The chain has TRBV27 and TRBJ1-1; a possible D gene is TRBD1 (6 bases). V shed 4 bases and J shed 4 bases, with 16 bases lying between them. This CDR3 has 15 residues. Per germline, CDR1 MNHEY and CDR2 SMNVEV (reference sequence). In nucleotides, the CDR3 is TGTGCCAGCAGTTCCAGGATGGGAGGGGGCACTGAAGCTTTCTTT. Amino acid sequence: CASSSRMGGGTEAFF.

The chain carries TRBV30 and TRBJ1-2, with D possibly TRBD1 on 5 matching bases. The germline V gene encodes CDR1 GTSNPN and CDR2 SVGIG (reference sequence). The CDR3 is made up of 12 amino acids. V lost 4 bases and J 3 bases, leaving 9 bases between the germline ends. The CDR3 region has the DNA TGTGCCTGGACGACAGAGTACTATGGCTACACCTTC. Translation gives CAWTTEYYGYTF.

The rearrangement links TRBV18 to TRBJ2-5, with 7 bases matching TRBD1. The CDR3 loop spans 14 amino acids. V lost 3 bases to trimming and J lost 4 bases; unmatched junction nucleotides: 5. Germline V CDR1 and CDR2: KGHSH, LQKENI. CDR3 DNA sequence: TGTGCCAGCTCACCTGGACAGGCCCCAGAGACCCAGTACTTC. It yields the protein CASSPGQAPETQYF.

The sample holds a few counts of this clone. The chain uses TRBV7-3 and TRBJ2-7; 8 positions match TRBD2. The CDR3 runs to 14 residues. CDR1 and CDR2 (germline): SGHTA, FQGTGA. V trimming: 2 bases; J trimming: 3 bases; junction bases outside the gene matches: 3. CDR3 sequence reads: CASSLSGGVYEQYF. CDR3 coding DNA: TGTGCCAGCAGCTTATCGGGAGGGGTCTACGAGCAGTACTTC.

The genes are TRBV5-1 and TRBJ2-2; D not certain. Germline loops: CDR1 SGHRS, CDR2 YFSETQ. Between the trimmed V and J ends, which lost 3 bases and 5 bases, there was a span of 14 bases. This CDR3 contains 15 residues. CDR3 nucleotide sequence: TGCGCCAGCAGCTCCGACGGATTGTTAACCGGGGAGCTGTTTTTT. Its translation: CASSSDGLLTGELFF.

The chain employs TRBV29-1 and TRBJ1-1, with 9 nucleotides matching TRBD1. Germline lookup yields CDR1 SQVTM and CDR2 ANQGSEA. With V trimmed by 5 bases and J by 5 bases, 12 bases remained unmatched. The CDR3 is made up of 15 amino acids. The CDR3 region is CSVSPLGQGDTEAFF. Here the CDR3 DNA reads TGCAGCGTTTCTCCTTTGGGACAGGGTGATACTGAAGCTTTCTTT.

The V and J genes are TRBV7-2 and TRBJ2-5; D tentatively fits TRBD1 or TRBD2 (5 bases each). The CDR3 length is 15 residues. Germline lookup yields CDR1 SGHTA and CDR2 FQGNSA. Trimming stripped 7 bases from V and 1 base from J, with 16 bases between. The CDR3 nucleotides read TGTGCCAGCACCGCTGAACCGGGGCGCCAAGAGACCCAGTACTTC. Amino acids: CASTAEPGRQETQYF.

The chain is built from TRBV28 and TRBJ2-7; D uncertain. V lost 7 bases and J lost 3, with 22 bases in between. The CDR3 runs 16 residues. Germline CDR1 reads MDHEN; CDR2 reads SYDVKM. The CDR3 protein is CASTKGRIRTNYEQYF. The CDR3 bases are TGTGCCAGCACCAAAGGAAGGATCAGGACGAACTACGAGCAGTACTTC.

This rearrangement joins TRBV5-1 to TRBJ2-6; D gene uncertain. V lost 2 bases to trimming and J lost 0 bases, with 6 bases between them. CDR3 length: 15 residues. Per the germline V gene, CDR1 is SGHRS and CDR2 is YFSETQ. The CDR3 nucleotides are TGCGCCAGCAGCTTAATGTCCTCTGGGGCCAACGTCCTGACTTTC. Translating it yields CASSLMSSGANVLTF.

Concerning this clone itself: A read error is possible here, since a much larger clone lies one base away. Other DNA variants within this sample encode the same CDR3. The CDR3 DNA sequence: TGCAGTGCCGGTCGAGAGACCCAGTACTTC. It is translated as CSAGRETQYF. The rearrangement joins TRBV20-1 to TRBJ2-5; D unresolved. CDR3 length equals 10 residues. The V gene's germline CDR1 is DFQATT and CDR2 SNEGSKA (reference sequence). Trimming removed 6 bases at V and 4 bases at J, with 6 bases between.